The clone carrying this T cell receptor (beta chain) appeared many times. A single record per CDR3 protein comes from TCRdb applying MiXCR to the 5' RACE reads. The repertoire holds 60,000 to 65,000 distinct CDR3 sequences, about 20% seen once, with 2.5% to 3.5% in the top ten. The V end lost 1 base, the J end lost 5 bases, and 11 bases lay between the germline ends. The CDR3 is made up of 14 amino acids. From germline, CDR1 is SGHTA and CDR2 FQGNSA. This sequence was found in a female donor with breast cancer. The V and J genes are TRBV7-2 and TRBJ2-5, with D unresolved. The sample was memory CD4+ T cells sorted from a lymph node. Subset specified: memory CD4+ T cells, CD4+CD45RO+CD25-. The DNA for the CDR3 is TGTGCCAGCAGCTTAGGGGGATTGATGGAGACCCAGTACTTC. It translates to CASSLGGLMETQYF.